This T cell receptor beta chain was sequenced for a study of shared clonotypes between healthy human individuals. Study details: A couple of women and a few men aged 18 to 49 made up the donors. Findings and caveats of the study: It was observed that roughly 5% of naive CD4 clonotypes were shared across several donors. Clonotype sharing among donors likely depends on sequencing depth.

CD45RO-negative CD8 cells positively selected for CCR7 made up the naive population, which excluded terminally differentiated effector memory CD45RA+ cells. The table came from immunoSEQ multiplex PCR; TCRdb's copy has only in-frame clones and leaves some out. The sample contains 800,000 to 950,000 clones, around 96% of which appear only once. V lost 4 bases to trimming and J lost 3 bases; unmatched junction nucleotides: 17. Germline lookup yields CDR1 MDHEN and CDR2 SYDVKM. The CDR3 is 18 amino acids. Turning to this clone: The antigen remains undetermined.

The rearrangement joins TRBV28 to TRBJ1-2, with 7 bases that match TRBD1. The receptor's source is a man younger than 40 in good health. The sequencing input was naive CD8+ T cells sorted from blood. CDR3 amino acids: CASSSPRARGRGDYGYTF. CDR3 bases: TGTGCCAGCAGTTCTCCGCGAGCTCGGGGCAGGGGGGACTATGGCTACACCTTC.